This is a list of T cell receptor beta chains from one sample in a study of T cell repertoires in cytomegalovirus infection. One entry per CDR3 protein results from TCRdb running MiXCR on the reads. The sample contains under 200,000 distinct CDR3 sequences, roughly 9.8% of which appear only once. The sequenced sample consisted of PBMCs. These receptor sequences come from a human donor in good health (CMV status not recorded). Some clones in this sample may be carry-over from other donors' samples. The CDR3 runs from the conserved cysteine through the conserved F or W. Fields, in order: J gene, V gene, clone size, D gene, CDR3 protein, CDR3 DNA. D genes are given only for firm matches. Clone size is stated in some rows and not others, as once, few, many or a class when expanded.

>TRBJ1-2|TRBV29-1|many|NA
CSVAFLTSQNYGYTF
TGCAGCGTTGCATTCTTAACCAGCCAAAACTATGGCTACACCTTC
>TRBJ2-3|TRBV7-2|few|TRBD2
CASRVTSGRSDTQYF
TGTGCCAGCAGAGTAACTAGCGGGAGGTCAGATACGCAGTATTTT
>TRBJ2-1|TRBV12-3/TRBV12-4|few|TRBD2
CASSLRVSGGYNEQFF
TGTGCCAGCAGTTTAAGGGTTAGCGGGGGGTACAATGAGCAGTTCTTC
>TRBJ2-4|TRBV28|NA|NA
CASKQTGLGRRGKNIQYF
TGTGCCAGCAAACAGACAGGCCTCGGTCGAAGGGGCAAAAACATTCAGTACTTC
>TRBJ1-3|TRBV7-2|many|NA
CASSGDGSSGNTIYF
TGTGCCAGCAGCGGGGACGGGAGCTCTGGAAACACCATATATTTT
>TRBJ2-1|TRBV6-6|many|NA
CASSQTSANEQFF
TGTGCCAGCAGTCAGACTAGTGCCAATGAGCAGTTCTTC
>TRBJ1-1|TRBV20-1|few|NA
CSARDPRVVGALNTEAFF
TGCAGTGCTAGAGATCCTCGAGTGGTAGGGGCGCTGAACACTGAAGCTTTCTTT
>TRBJ2-2|TRBV11-2|many|TRBD2
CASRDRLADYTGELFF
TGTGCCAGCAGGGACAGACTAGCGGATTACACCGGGGAGCTGTTTTTT
>TRBJ1-6|TRBV11-2|few|TRBD1
CASSLDSGGRNSPLHF
TGTGCCAGCAGCTTAGATTCAGGGGGTCGGAATTCACCCCTCCACTTT
>TRBJ2-3|TRBV7-8|many|NA
CASSLPGISTDTQYF
TGTGCCAGCAGCTTACCCGGGATCTCCACAGATACGCAGTATTTT
>TRBJ2-1|TRBV29-1|NA|TRBD2
CSAGLAAYNEQFF
TGCAGCGCCGGACTAGCAGCCTACAATGAGCAGTTCTTC
>TRBJ1-1|TRBV7-9|few|NA
CASSLVRPGRYTEAFF
TGTGCCAGCAGCTTAGTACGTCCGGGACGATACACTGAAGCTTTCTTT
>TRBJ2-1|TRBV19|many|TRBD1
CASDRGQGVLYNEQFF
TGTGCCAGTGATAGGGGACAGGGGGTCCTCTACAATGAGCAGTTCTTC
>TRBJ1-5|TRBV28|NA|NA
CASSLEGTDQPQHF
TGTGCCAGCAGTTTAGAGGGGACTGATCAGCCCCAGCATTTT
>TRBJ2-5|TRBV12-3/TRBV12-4|NA|TRBD1
CASSPSGTGGRETQYF
TGTGCCAGCAGTCCGTCCGGGACAGGGGGGAGAGAGACCCAGTACTTC
>TRBJ1-1|TRBV7-8|many|NA
CASSLKGVLNTEAFF
TGTGCCAGCAGCTTAAAGGGGGTCCTGAACACTGAAGCTTTCTTT
>TRBJ1-1|TRBV7-2|many|NA
CASSSRGGFSMNTEAFF
TGTGCCAGCAGCTCCCGTGGGGGATTTTCCATGAACACTGAAGCTTTCTTT
>TRBJ2-3|TRBV7-2|many|TRBD2
CASSFGAGGPIGTDTQYF
TGTGCCAGCAGCTTCGGAGCGGGAGGGCCTATTGGCACAGATACGCAGTATTTT
>TRBJ2-5|TRBV11-2|many|NA
CASSPGLGETQYF
TGTGCCAGCAGCCCCGGGCTGGGAGAGACCCAGTACTTC
>TRBJ1-1|TRBV10-2|NA|NA
CASRPPGGRNTEAFF
TGCGCCAGCAGGCCCCCCGGGGGGCGGAACACTGAAGCTTTCTTT
>TRBJ2-2|TRBV20-1|few|TRBD2
CSARSAGGASTGELFF
TGCAGTGCTAGATCGGCGGGGGGCGCGTCCACCGGGGAGCTGTTTTTT
>TRBJ1-1|TRBV28|NA|NA
CASRRDNSNTEAFF
TGTGCCAGCAGGCGGGACAACTCGAACACTGAAGCTTTCTTT
>TRBJ2-7|TRBV7-2|many|NA
CASSSTSYEQYF
TGTGCCAGCAGCTCGACCTCCTACGAGCAGTACTTC
>TRBJ2-2|TRBV7-2|many|NA
CASSLTVYTGELFF
TGTGCCAGCAGCTTGACAGTCTACACCGGGGAGCTGTTTTTT
>TRBJ1-5|TRBV7-8|many|NA
CASSVHRDSNQPQHF
TGTGCCAGCAGCGTCCACAGAGATAGCAATCAGCCCCAGCATTTT
>TRBJ2-1|TRBV7-2|many|NA
CASSSDRRAHNEQFF
TGTGCCAGCAGCTCCGACAGGAGAGCCCACAATGAGCAGTTCTTC
>TRBJ2-2|TRBV12-3/TRBV12-4|NA|NA
CASSRERGTGELFF
TGTGCCAGCAGTAGGGAGAGGGGCACCGGGGAGCTGTTTTTT
>TRBJ1-2|TRBV4-1|NA|NA
CASSLYREANYGYTF
TGCGCCAGCAGCCTCTACAGGGAAGCGAACTATGGCTACACCTTC
>TRBJ1-1|TRBV7-2|once|NA
CASRLAGNTEVFF
TGTGCCAGCAGATTAGCCGGGAACACTGAAGTTTTCTTT
>TRBJ2-5|TRBV14|NA|TRBD1
CASSQKGQALQETQYF
TGTGCCAGCAGCCAAAAGGGACAGGCCCTTCAAGAGACCCAGTACTTC
>TRBJ2-5|TRBV7-6|many|TRBD2
CASSLVSSGRDLRETQYF
TGTGCCAGCAGCTTAGTTTCTAGCGGGAGGGACCTAAGAGAGACCCAGTACTTC
>TRBJ2-2|TRBV4-3|few|TRBD2
CASSQDRAGVVLFF
TGCGCCAGCAGCCAAGATCGGGCGGGGGTGGTGCTGTTTTTT
>TRBJ1-2|TRBV27|few|NA
CASSPSRGRGYTF
TGTGCCAGCAGCCCCTCCAGGGGAAGAGGCTACACCTTC
>TRBJ1-2|TRBV12-3/TRBV12-4|many|NA
CASSFQGLRDGYTF
TGTGCCAGCAGTTTCCAGGGACTGCGGGATGGCTACACCTTC
>TRBJ1-6|TRBV7-7|many|TRBD1
CASSSDRGSPLHF
TGTGCCAGCAGCTCGGACAGGGGTTCACCCCTCCACTTT
>TRBJ2-1|TRBV7-8|many|TRBD2
CASSFQFLAGTNNEQFF
TGTGCCAGCAGCTTTCAATTCCTAGCGGGGACCAACAATGAGCAGTTCTTC
>TRBJ2-5|TRBV6-2/TRBV6-3|NA|TRBD2
CASSRPGLAVETQYF
TGTGCCAGCAGCCGACCGGGACTAGCGGTCGAGACCCAGTACTTC
>TRBJ2-7|TRBV6-2/TRBV6-3|many|TRBD2
CASSYSGTSGRKAYEQYF
TGTGCCAGCAGTTACTCGGGGACTAGCGGGAGGAAAGCCTACGAGCAGTACTTC
>TRBJ1-1|TRBV2|many|TRBD1
CASSWDSLNTEAFF
TGTGCCAGCAGTTGGGACAGCTTGAACACTGAAGCTTTCTTT
>TRBJ2-1|TRBV20-1|few|TRBD2
CSARGTSGRPGENNEQFF
TGCAGTGCTAGGGGGACTAGCGGGAGGCCCGGGGAAAACAATGAGCAGTTCTTC
>TRBJ2-7|TRBV7-2|many|TRBD2
CASSSSGGLTYEQYF
TGTGCCAGCAGCTCTAGCGGGGGGCTTACCTACGAGCAGTACTTC
>TRBJ1-1|TRBV6-6|many|NA
CASSFQKGTEAFF
TGTGCCAGCAGTTTCCAGAAGGGGACTGAAGCTTTCTTT
>TRBJ2-5|TRBV7-2|many|NA
CASSASRDKVWETQYF
TGTGCCAGCAGCGCATCCCGGGACAAGGTGTGGGAGACCCAGTACTTC
>TRBJ1-6|TRBV27|few|NA
CASSPAVAYNSPLHF
TGTGCCAGCAGCCCCGCGGTAGCCTATAATTCACCCCTCCACTTT
>TRBJ2-3|TRBV28|many|TRBD2
CASSFTGLGDDTQYF
TGTGCCAGCAGTTTTACAGGACTAGGGGACGATACGCAGTATTTT
>TRBJ2-7|TRBV7-2|many|NA
CASSRTVYENEQYF
TGTGCCAGCAGCCGGACGGTATATGAAAACGAGCAGTACTTC
>TRBJ1-2|TRBV29-1|many|NA
CSVDKGNYGYTF
TGCAGCGTTGACAAGGGGAACTATGGCTACACCTTC